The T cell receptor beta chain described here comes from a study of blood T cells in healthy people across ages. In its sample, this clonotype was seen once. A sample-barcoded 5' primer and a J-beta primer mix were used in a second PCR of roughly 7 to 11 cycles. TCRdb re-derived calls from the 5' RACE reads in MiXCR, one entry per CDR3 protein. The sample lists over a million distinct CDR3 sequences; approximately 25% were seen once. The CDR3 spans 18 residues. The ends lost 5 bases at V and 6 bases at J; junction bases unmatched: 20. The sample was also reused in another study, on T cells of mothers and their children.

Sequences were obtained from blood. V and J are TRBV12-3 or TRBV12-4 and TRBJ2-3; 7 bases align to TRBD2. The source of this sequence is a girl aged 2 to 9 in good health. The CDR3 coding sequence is TGTGCCAGCAGTCCAGGACTAGTGGAGATAAGATCGAGGGATACGCAGTATTTT. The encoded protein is CASSPGLVEIRSRDTQYF.